A single sample is the source of the 12 T cell receptor beta chains below, sequenced in a study of PD-L1 blockade in urothelial cancer. Time point defined: pretreatment peripheral blood. Assay used: immunoSEQ multiplex PCR; TCRdb lists only in-frame clones, some missing. The data show 35,000 to 45,000 clones, around 82% seen once. Source: PBMCs, taken around atezolizumab (anti-PD-L1) treatment. Receptors were obtained from a man aged 55 to 69 with urothelial cancer.

The rearrangement uses TRBV6-4 and TRBJ1-2; D call uncertain. Germline V lookup: CDR1 MRHNA, CDR2 SNTAGT. V was shortened by 4 bases and J by 2 bases, with 8 bases between the two germline ends. The CDR3 consists of 13 residues. CDR3 sequence (DNA): TGTGCCAGCAGTGCGGGTCTGAACTATGGCTACACCTTC. Translation: CASSAGLNYGYTF.

V is TRBV28 and J is TRBJ1-5; 8 bases line up with TRBD1. Germline trimming cut 5 bases from V and 0 bases from J; bases unmatched to any gene: 6. The length of the CDR3 is 16 residues. Germline CDR1 is MDHEN and CDR2 is SYDVKM. CDR3 in DNA: TGTGCCAGCAGTACGACAGGGGTCTATAGCAATCAGCCCCAGCATTTT. It is translated as CASSTTGVYSNQPQHF.

This chain uses TRBV5-1 with TRBJ2-3; tentatively, D is TRBD1 (6 bases). CDR1 SGHRS and CDR2 YFSETQ come from the germline V gene. The CDR3 sequence is 14 residues long. The ends were cut back, 4 bases at V and 3 bases at J, with 12 bases in the middle. CDR3 residues: CASSITQGTDTQYF. The CDR3 DNA is TGCGCCAGCAGCATTACACAGGGTACAGATACGCAGTATTTT. Full variable domain (outside the CDR3, taken from reference TRBV5-1 and TRBJ2-3): KAGVTQTPRYLIKTRGQQVTLSCSPISGHRSVSWYQQTPGQGLQFLFEYFSETQRNKGNFPGRFSGRQFSNSRSEMNVSTLELGDSALYLCASSITQGTDTQYFGPGTRLTVL.

The chain carries TRBV7-6 and TRBJ2-5; unclear D gene. Germline CDR1 and CDR2: SGHVS and FNYEAQ. V gave up 2 bases and J gave up 5 bases, with 12 bases separating them. This CDR3 has 14 residues. Here the CDR3 reads CASSLPTSRETQYF. CDR3 nucleotide sequence: TGTGCCAGCAGCTTACCGACCTCGCGGGAGACCCAGTACTTC. Using reference TRBV7-6 and TRBJ2-5 for the parts outside the CDR3, the full variable domain is GAGVSQSPRYKVTKRGQDVALRCDPISGHVSLYWYRQALGQGPEFLTYFNYEAQQDKSGLPNDRFSAERPEGSISTLTIQRTEQRDSAMYRCASSLPTSRETQYFGPGTRLLVL.

This chain connects TRBV4-1 to TRBJ2-1; 11 bases map to TRBD2. J was trimmed by 6 bases and V by 4 bases; bases with no gene match: 5. From germline, CDR1 is MGHRA and CDR2 YSYEKL. The CDR3 has 15 residues. CDR3 sequence: CASSPSGGRSNEQFF. CDR3 DNA: TGCGCCAGCAGCCCTAGCGGGGGGCGAAGCAATGAGCAGTTCTTC.

V is TRBV30 and J is TRBJ2-1; D not resolved. The CDR3 has 13 residues. Looked up from germline, CDR1 is GTSNPN and CDR2 is SVGIG (reference sequence). Trimming took off 3 bases at V and 6 bases at J, with 12 bases between the two ends. The CDR3 protein is CAWRGWAGNEQFF. DNA of the CDR3: TGTGCCTGGAGAGGATGGGCTGGCAATGAGCAGTTCTTC.

V and J are TRBV7-8 and TRBJ2-5; 11 bases match TRBD2. The V and J ends lost 3 bases and 4 bases, in that order; junction bases with no gene match: 7. Germline CDR1 is SGHVS and CDR2 is FQNEAQ. CDR3 size: 16 residues. CDR3 in DNA: TGTGCCAGCAGCTTTAGCGGGGGGGCCGTCGTAGAGACCCAGTACTTC. Protein sequence: CASSFSGGAVVETQYF.

The chain uses TRBV7-9 and TRBJ2-7, with TRBD1 matching over 7 bases. CDR1 is SEHNR, CDR2 FQNEAQ, per germline (reference sequence). The V and J ends lost 7 bases and 3 bases, in that order; junction bases with no gene match: 9. The CDR3 extends over 14 amino acids. The CDR3: CASTRDSWNYEQYF. Written as DNA, the CDR3 is TGTGCCAGCACCCGGGACAGCTGGAACTACGAGCAGTACTTC.

The chain carries TRBV7-6 and TRBJ2-3; D not certain. The V and J ends lost 1 base and 0 bases respectively, with 8 bases between them. The germline gives CDR1 SGHVS, CDR2 FNYEAQ. The CDR3 contains 15 residues. The CDR3 DNA is TGTGCCAGCAGCTTAGGGAGTACTAGCACAGATACGCAGTATTTT. It translates to CASSLGSTSTDTQYF. Using reference TRBV7-6 and TRBJ2-3 for the parts outside the CDR3, the full variable domain is GAGVSQSPRYKVTKRGQDVALRCDPISGHVSLYWYRQALGQGPEFLTYFNYEAQQDKSGLPNDRFSAERPEGSISTLTIQRTEQRDSAMYRCASSLGSTSTDTQYFGPGTRLTVL.

The chain couples TRBV5-4 to TRBJ2-2, with 8 positions matching TRBD1. This CDR3 is built from 15 residues. The V segment lost 4 bases and the J segment 4 bases; nucleotides outside the gene matches: 6. Germline values: CDR1 SGHNT, CDR2 YYREEE (reference sequence). CDR3 region: CASSRAGGITGELFF. As DNA, the CDR3 is TGTGCCAGCAGCCGTGCAGGGGGCATCACCGGGGAGCTGTTTTTT.

This clone was detected once. The chain combines TRBV7-2 with TRBJ2-3, with 11 bases aligning to TRBD2. Germline CDR1 is SGHTA and CDR2 is FQGNSA. This CDR3 region has 15 residues. Trimming at V came to 6 bases and at J to 3 bases, leaving 5 bases not matched to a gene. The CDR3 DNA reads as TGTGCCAGCAGTAACCGACTAGCGGGGACAGATACGCAGTATTTT. Its protein is CASSNRLAGTDTQYF.

The chain combines TRBV2 with TRBJ1-5; TRBD1 matches 10 bases. The CDR3 has 15 residues. Germline V gives CDR1 SNHLY, CDR2 FYNNEI. The V segment lost 2 bases and the J segment 10 bases; nucleotides outside the gene matches: 8. DNA for the CDR3: TGTGCCAGCAGTGAAACGGGGACAGGGGCGCGACCCCAGCATTTT. It translates to CASSETGTGARPQHF. Using reference TRBV2 and TRBJ1-5 for the parts outside the CDR3, the full variable domain is EPEVTQTPSHQVTQMGQEVILRCVPISNHLYFYWYRQILGQKVEFLVSFYNNEISEKSEIFDDQFSVERPDGSNFTLKIRSTKLEDSAMYFCASSETGTGARPQHFGDGTRLSIL.